These 9 T cell receptor beta chains were sequenced from one sample in a study of T cell repertoires in cytomegalovirus infection. TCRdb reanalysed the reads using MiXCR and keeps one entry per CDR3 protein. The sample lists roughly 130,000 distinct CDR3 sequences, more than 20% occurring once. Antigens of these TCRs are unknown. The specimen sequenced was PBMCs, sequenced either directly or after in vitro stimulation (not recorded which). All receptors come from a human donor in good health (CMV status not recorded). Some clones in this sample may be carry-over from other donors' samples.

Only a few counts were recorded for this clonotype. CDR3 in DNA: TGTGCTAGTGGTTCGATCGGGGGGCTCCAATCACCCCTCCACTTT. Amino acid sequence: CASGSIGGLQSPLHF. V gene TRBV12-5 combines with J gene TRBJ1-6, with a weak D call TRBD1 (6 bases). The CDR3 spans 15 residues. CDR1 LGHNT and CDR2 FRNRAP come from the germline V gene. Trimming cost V 4 bases and J 10 bases, with 17 bases left between them.

Ten or more counts support this clonotype. The chain joins TRBV6-1 to TRBJ1-5; D ambiguous. This CDR3 is built from 14 residues. Trimming shortened V by 2 bases and J by 5 bases, and 10 bases separated the two germline ends. Germline V gives CDR1 MNHNS, CDR2 SASEGT. The CDR3 loop reads CASSERSKDQPQHF. For the CDR3, the DNA is TGTGCCAGCAGTGAAAGGAGTAAGGATCAGCCCCAGCATTTT.

This clonotype was counted between two and nine times. This rearrangement joins TRBV6-2 or TRBV6-3 to TRBJ2-1; 9 positions match TRBD2. The trim removed 2 bases at V and 9 bases at J, leaving 2 bases unmatched. The CDR3 loop spans 13 amino acids. Germline-derived CDR1 and CDR2 are MNHEY and SVGEGT. The CDR3 DNA follows: TGTGCCAGCAGTTACCTAGCGGGATTTGAGCAGTTCTTC. Translated: CASSYLAGFEQFF.

This clonotype was observed a few times. The V call is TRBV7-9, the J call TRBJ1-1; D not certain. Between the trimmed V and J ends, which lost 5 bases and 7 bases, there was a span of 11 bases. The CDR3 is 12 residues long. Germline CDR1 SEHNR, CDR2 FQNEAQ (reference sequence). Here the CDR3 reads CASSPTRNEAFF. DNA for the CDR3: TGTGCCAGCAGCCCTACACGGAATGAAGCTTTCTTT.

This clonotype is termed medium-sized. The chain joins TRBV7-2 to TRBJ1-1; a weak D match, TRBD1 (6 bases). CDR1 and CDR2 (germline): SGHTA, FQGNSA. The CDR3 runs 15 residues. V lost 5 bases and J lost 5, with 18 bases in between. DNA of the CDR3: TGTGCCAGCAGCATTAGGGGGTTGTCGATGACTGAAGCTTTCTTT. It codes for CASSIRGLSMTEAFF.

This clonotype was seen only once. The J gene is TRBJ2-7, the V gene TRBV2; D is undetermined. Germline V gene data show CDR1 as SNHLY and CDR2 as FYNNEI. This CDR3 spans 11 amino acids. Trimming left V 11 bases short and J 3 bases short, with 11 bases between. The CDR3 here is CALLRHYEQYV. CDR3 coding DNA: TGTGCCCTCCTCCGGCACTACGAGCAGTACGTC.

This clonotype appeared many times. The chain couples TRBV12-3 or TRBV12-4 to TRBJ2-1; unclear D gene. The ends were cut back, 6 bases at V and 2 bases at J, with 11 bases in the middle. This CDR3 spans 14 amino acids. The CDR3 is CASSPGRTYNEQFF. The DNA of the CDR3 is TGTGCCAGCAGCCCTGGACGGACCTACAATGAGCAGTTCTTC.

This clonotype was counted between two and nine times. V gene TRBV18 combines with J gene TRBJ2-3; D may match TRBD1 or TRBD2 (5 bases each). CDR1 KGHSH and CDR2 LQKENI come from the germline V gene. The CDR3 has 18 amino acids. The V end was cut by 3 bases, the J end by 6 bases, with 25 bases between. This CDR3 is CASSPSEALQGLADTQYF. The CDR3 nucleotides read TGTGCCAGCTCACCCTCGGAGGCGTTGCAGGGATTGGCGGATACGCAGTATTTT. The full variable domain, with the rest looked up from reference TRBV18 and TRBJ2-3, is NAGVMQNPRHLVRRRGQEARLRCSPMKGHSHVYWYRQLPEEGLKFMVYLQKENIIDESGMPKERFSAEFPKEGPSILRIQQVVRGDSAAYFCASSPSEALQGLADTQYFGPGTRLTVL.

CDR3 coding DNA: TGTGCCAGCAGCCCCCGGGACAGGGGGGGCACTGAAGCTTTCTTT. Protein sequence: CASSPRDRGGTEAFF. The chain joins TRBV5-6 to TRBJ1-1; 11 nucleotides line up with TRBD1. There are 15 residues in the CDR3. The J segment lost 4 bases and the V segment lost 4 bases, leaving 6 bases of the junction unmatched. Germline CDR1 SGHDT, CDR2 YYEEEE.